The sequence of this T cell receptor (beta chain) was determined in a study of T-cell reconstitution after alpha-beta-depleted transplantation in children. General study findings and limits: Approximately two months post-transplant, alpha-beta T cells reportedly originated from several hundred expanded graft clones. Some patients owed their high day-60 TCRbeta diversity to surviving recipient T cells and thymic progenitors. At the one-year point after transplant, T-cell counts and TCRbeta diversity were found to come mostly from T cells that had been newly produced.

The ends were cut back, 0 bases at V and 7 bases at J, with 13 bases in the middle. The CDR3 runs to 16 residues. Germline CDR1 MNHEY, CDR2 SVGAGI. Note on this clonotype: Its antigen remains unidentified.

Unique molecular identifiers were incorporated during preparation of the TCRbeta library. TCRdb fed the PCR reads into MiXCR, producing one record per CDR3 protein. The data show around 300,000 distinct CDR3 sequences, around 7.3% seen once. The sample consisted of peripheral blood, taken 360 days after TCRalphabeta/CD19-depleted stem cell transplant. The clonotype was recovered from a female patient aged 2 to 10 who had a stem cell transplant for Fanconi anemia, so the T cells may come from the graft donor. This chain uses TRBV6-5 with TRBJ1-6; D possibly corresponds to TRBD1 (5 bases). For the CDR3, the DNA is TGTGCCAGCAGTTACTCGACGAGGTGGGACAATTCACCCCTCCACTTT. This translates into CASSYSTRWDNSPLHF.